A selection of T cell receptor beta chains follows, all from one sample in a study of tumor-infiltrating lymphocytes in primary liver carcinoma. TCRdb reanalysed the multiplex PCR reads using MiXCR and keeps one entry per CDR3 protein. The sample lists around 37,000 distinct CDR3 sequences; around 75% were seen once. Sample: tumor-adjacent normal liver tissue. The receptors shown here come from a man in his forties with primary liver carcinoma and hepatitis B virus infection. CDR3s include the opening cysteine and the closing phenylalanine or tryptophan. D genes are given only for firm matches. The listing skips clone size in some rows; elsewhere it reads once, few, many or a size class.

CDR3,DNA,D,J,size,V
CPSSQVNLAGGGNEQFF,TGCCCCAGCAGCCAGGTTAACCTAGCGGGAGGAGGAAATGAGCAGTTCTTC,TRBD2,TRBJ2-1,-,TRBV4-1
CTSSLFASLGLYEQYF,TGTACCAGCAGTTTATTCGCGAGTCTCGGTCTCTACGAGCAGTACTTC,-,TRBJ2-7,-,TRBV12-3/TRBV12-4
CASRVRRPETQYF,TGCGCCAGCAGAGTAAGGAGGCCAGAGACCCAGTACTTC,-,TRBJ2-5,-,TRBV10-2
CASTPGGQASYGQYF,TGTGCTAGCACCCCGGGGGGACAGGCGAGCTACGGGCAGTACTTC,-,TRBJ2-7,-,TRBV11-1
CASSIGKISGASRFGSEQFF,TGTGCCAGCAGCATAGGAAAGATTAGCGGGGCCTCGCGGTTCGGCAGTGAGCAGTTCTTC,TRBD2,TRBJ2-1,-,TRBV11-1
CDSSFPSGRAYEQYF,TGTGACAGCAGCTTCCCGAGCGGGAGGGCCTACGAGCAGTACTTC,TRBD2,TRBJ2-7,-,TRBV5-4
CATGGEWDEPQHF,TGTGCCACTGGCGGAGAGTGGGATGAACCCCAGCATTTT,-,TRBJ1-5,-,TRBV6-6
CASSLWVGSGMALKINTQYF,TGTGCCAGCAGCTTATGGGTTGGATCCGGGATGGCCCTAAAGATAAATACGCAGTATTTT,-,TRBJ2-3,medium-sized,TRBV7-8
CASCLSRTGSYEQYF,TGTGCCAGCTGTTTATCCCGAACAGGGAGCTACGAGCAGTACTTC,-,TRBJ2-7,-,TRBV28
CASSSTGISTEAFF,TGCGCCAGCAGCTCGACAGGGATTAGCACTGAAGCTTTCTTT,TRBD1,TRBJ1-1,many,TRBV5-1
CANSEESGGYNEHFF,TGTGCCAACAGTGAAGAATCGGGAGGATACAATGAGCATTTCTTC,TRBD2,TRBJ2-1,-,TRBV6-1
CASILGSGQNSGELFF,TGTGCCAGCATCTTAGGGTCGGGACAGAACTCCGGGGAGCTGTTTTTT,TRBD1,TRBJ2-2,-,TRBV11-1
CASSLYSLGNEQFF,TGTGCCAGCAGCTTATATAGCTTGGGGAATGAGCAGTTCTTC,-,TRBJ2-1,-,TRBV11-2